This is a list of T cell receptor beta chains from one sample in a study of blood T cell repertoires in COVID-19. The protocol was immunoSEQ multiplex PCR, while the TCRdb copy is restricted to in-frame clones and leaves out a portion. Here the sample spans about 170,000 clones, about 82% being singletons. Specimen: peripheral blood. All receptors come from a woman older than 75 with COVID-19, enrolled during active disease. CDR3s leave out the opening cysteine and the closing phenylalanine or tryptophan. Each record gives: clone size, V gene, CDR3 length, J gene, CDR3 protein. Clone size appears in some rows only: once, few, many, or a class for an expanded clone.

NA,TRBV7-8,14,TRBJ1-1,ASSLALQLRGAEAF
once,TRBV18,12,TRBJ1-2,ASSPVTAADGYT
NA,TRBV5-1,12,TRBJ1-4,ASSLATGEGKLF
few,TRBV7-2,14,TRBJ2-1,ASTPPPGGVGSEQF
NA,TRBV7-2,13,TRBJ2-7,ASSRGRSGSYEQY
NA,TRBV6-5,13,TRBJ1-1,ASRSTVSMNTEAF
once,TRBV5-1,12,TRBJ2-7,ASSDRGSGYEQY
NA,TRBV18,12,TRBJ1-5,ASSPTGGYQPQH
NA,TRBV29-1,11,TRBJ2-1,SVEVLVSNEQF
NA,TRBV6-2/TRBV6-3,15,TRBJ2-3,ASSSRELAGARDTQY
NA,TRBV5-1,14,TRBJ1-6,ASSSGKQGVVSPLH
NA,TRBV9,13,TRBJ1-2,ASSVGRGGTYGYT
NA,TRBV7-9,11,TRBJ1-2,ASSQDSPQGYT
NA,TRBV11-2,14,TRBJ2-7,ASSASSVLRGYEQY
NA,TRBV3-1/TRBV3-2,14,TRBJ1-2,ASSPGGGRANYGYT
NA,TRBV10-3,13,TRBJ1-1,AISEGDTPNTEAF
NA,TRBV18,13,TRBJ2-1,ASSLGQRPTNEQF
NA,TRBV25-1,10,TRBJ1-1,ASSWTGGLAF
NA,TRBV5-1,13,TRBJ2-5,ASSSGQNRQETQY
many,TRBV15,14,TRBJ2-7,ATSVFAGSGRGEQY
NA,TRBV13,14,TRBJ2-7,ASSPGQGESAREQY
NA,TRBV28,11,TRBJ1-2,ASSRRQAFGYT
NA,TRBV14,12,TRBJ2-1,ASRLAGGNNEQF
NA,TRBV24-1,13,TRBJ2-5,ATSDSREGGETQY
NA,TRBV18,13,TRBJ2-2,ASSRQRDLTGELF
NA,TRBV7-2,11,TRBJ2-7,ASSFGTNYEQY
NA,TRBV15,14,TRBJ1-5,ATSRGRGTGNQPQH
NA,TRBV6-2/TRBV6-3,12,TRBJ1-2,ASSYSAGGHGYT
NA,TRBV5-1,13,TRBJ1-4,ATRRLGSTNEKLF
NA,TRBV7-8,13,TRBJ1-3,ASSFQTGAGNTIY
NA,TRBV5-1,13,TRBJ2-7,ASSSPTSGLYEQY
NA,TRBV19,10,TRBJ1-2,ASSNRDRGYT
NA,TRBV4-2,13,TRBJ2-5,ASSQEGEPRETQY
once,TRBV9,12,TRBJ1-6,ASSVDRGGSPLH
NA,TRBV4-1,13,TRBJ2-2,ASRLGQLTSGELF
NA,TRBV5-1,13,TRBJ1-1,ASRCSGAGCTEAF
NA,TRBV19,11,TRBJ1-2,ASSIRREDGYT
NA,TRBV27,11,TRBJ1-2,ASGNLDRVGYT
NA,TRBV12-3/TRBV12-4,10,TRBJ1-3,ASSFDRNTIY
NA,TRBV2,13,TRBJ2-1,ASSVEGGPYNEQF
NA,TRBV21-1,13,TRBJ2-1,ASSKTSGEYNEQF
NA,TRBV9,11,TRBJ1-1,ASSVVGATEAF
NA,TRBV5-6,13,TRBJ1-6,ASSGGTGRLSPLH
once,TRBV5-1,12,TRBJ2-2,ASSAGGLVGELF
many,TRBV5-8,13,TRBJ2-7,ASSVGTVSSYEQY
once,TRBV11-2,13,TRBJ1-5,ASSLGPGGNQPQH
NA,TRBV19,13,TRBJ1-1,ASSTISGGGTEAF
once,TRBV7-6,13,TRBJ1-1,ASSSQDGSGTEAF
NA,TRBV7-9,11,TRBJ2-2,ASTALGAGELF
NA,TRBV6-5,12,TRBJ1-6,ASSLIQGNSPLH